This passage covers 13 T cell receptor beta chains from one sample sequenced in a study of cytotoxic CD8 clonotypes in ibrutinib-treated CLL. The data were produced by immunoSEQ multiplex PCR, yet TCRdb's version contains in-frame clones alone and is incomplete. The profile covers about 160,000 clones, with over 65% appearing a single time and under 2.5% taken by the ten largest. This material consisted of PBMCs, taken after 12 months of ibrutinib treatment. These receptor sequences come from a human donor with chronic lymphocytic leukemia.

V is TRBV6-5 and J is TRBJ1-3; the D is unclear. CDR1 and CDR2 from the germline V gene are MNHEY and SVGAGI. Trimming pared 0 bases from V and 3 bases from J, leaving 6 bases between. This CDR3 spans 14 amino acids. Written as DNA, the CDR3 is TGTGCCAGCAGTTACTCGACAAGTGGAAACACCATATATTTT. The encoded protein is CASSYSTSGNTIYF.

The chain recombines TRBV9 with TRBJ2-7; D tentatively fits TRBD1 or TRBD2 (5 bases each). The CDR3 sequence is 15 residues long. Trimming removed 4 bases from V and 7 bases from J, with 21 bases in between. Germline CDR1 reads SGDLS; CDR2 reads YYNGEE. The CDR3 region is CASSTTGTASGEQYF. CDR3 nucleotides: TGTGCCAGCAGCACGACCGGGACGGCGTCGGGGGAGCAGTACTTC.

The chain couples TRBV4-2 to TRBJ1-1; possible D gene TRBD1, 5 bases. This CDR3 has 16 residues. Per germline, CDR1 LGHNA and CDR2 YNFKEQ. V gave up 0 bases and J gave up 3 bases, with 14 bases separating them. CDR3 loop: CASSQDGGGWDTEAFF. The DNA of the CDR3 is TGTGCCAGCAGCCAAGATGGGGGGGGTTGGGACACTGAAGCTTTCTTT.

The chain couples TRBV6-1 to TRBJ1-5; D uncertain. The CDR3 loop spans 12 amino acids. Germline assignment: CDR1 MNHNS and CDR2 SASEGT. V was cut by 6 bases and J by 7 bases, with 10 bases left in between. DNA for the CDR3: TGTGCCAGCAGGGTTCGGGCCCAGCCCCAGCATTTT. Amino acids: CASRVRAQPQHF.

This chain connects TRBV11-2 to TRBJ2-4; D is possibly TRBD1 (6 bases). This CDR3 is built from 15 residues. Per germline, CDR1 SGHAT and CDR2 FQNNGV. The V and J ends lost 5 bases and 4 bases respectively, with 15 bases between them. The DNA of the CDR3 is TGTGCCAGCAGCCCCCTCTGGGGGCCGAAAAACATTCAGTACTTC. This codes for CASSPLWGPKNIQYF.

The chain has TRBV28 and TRBJ1-5; D is undetermined. This CDR3 has 14 amino acids. The ends were cut back, 3 bases at V and 4 bases at J, with 10 bases in the middle. From germline, CDR1 is MDHEN and CDR2 SYDVKM. The CDR3 bases are TGTGCCAGCAGTTTTGCTCGGGTGAATCAGCCCCAGCATTTT. The encoded protein is CASSFARVNQPQHF.

The chain uses TRBV27 and TRBJ1-5; D gene ambiguous. In germline, CDR1 is MNHEY, CDR2 SMNVEV (reference sequence). V shed 3 bases and J shed 1 base, with 13 bases lying between them. The CDR3 contains 16 residues. The CDR3 nucleotides are TGTGCCAGCAGTTTCTCAGGTCGATTAAGCAATCAGCCCCAGCATTTT. As protein: CASSFSGRLSNQPQHF.

The chain joins TRBV25-1 to TRBJ2-5; D gene ambiguous. The CDR3 runs to 16 residues. The V end lost 4 bases, the J end lost 1 base, and 16 bases lay between the germline ends. Germline assignment: CDR1 MGHDK and CDR2 SYGVNS. DNA of the CDR3: TGTGCCAGCAGTGTGGCCCGAGATGTGGTCCAAGAGACCCAGTACTTC. Its translation: CASSVARDVVQETQYF.

In this sample, this clone turned up once. The chain has TRBV18 and TRBJ1-1; unclear D gene. Germline V gene data show CDR1 as KGHSH and CDR2 as LQKENI. Trimming pared 6 bases from V and 1 base from J, leaving 12 bases between. The CDR3 covers 14 residues. CDR3 sequence reads: CASSRDGRNTEAFF. The CDR3, as DNA: TGTGCCAGCTCCCGCGACGGTAGGAACACTGAAGCTTTCTTT.

The chain employs TRBV30 and TRBJ2-7; D perhaps matches TRBD2 (6 bases). Deletions cut 2 bases from V and 7 bases from J, with 15 bases between. This CDR3 is 13 amino acids long. Germline assignment: CDR1 GTSNPN and CDR2 SVGIG (reference sequence). CDR3 DNA: TGTGCCTGGAGTTTCATAGCCCGGGGGGAGCAGTACTTC. Translating gives CAWSFIARGEQYF.

The J gene is TRBJ1-2, the V gene TRBV28; no firm D call. This CDR3 has 12 amino acids. Per the germline V gene, CDR1 is MDHEN and CDR2 is SYDVKM. The V end was cut by 6 bases, the J end by 8 bases, with 13 bases between. CDR3 bases: TGTGCCAGCAGACCGCCGGCAGAGGGCTACACCTTC. Translating gives CASRPPAEGYTF.

The rearrangement uses TRBV30 and TRBJ2-7; D not resolved. V dropped 2 bases and J dropped 0 bases, with 11 bases sitting between them. This CDR3 spans 14 amino acids. The germline CDR1 and CDR2 sequences are GTSNPN and SVGIG (reference sequence). The CDR3 sequence is CAWSKATSSYEQYF. CDR3 in DNA: TGTGCCTGGAGTAAGGCAACGAGCTCCTACGAGCAGTACTTC.

This chain uses TRBV11-2 with TRBJ2-1; D gene uncertain. This CDR3 comprises 16 residues. Germline V gene lookup returns CDR1 SGHAT and CDR2 FQNNGV. Trimming removed 5 bases at V and 3 bases at J, with 17 bases between. Written as DNA, the CDR3 is TGTGCCAGCAGCCTAGGGTACCTCACTATCTACAATGAGCAGTTCTTC. It encodes CASSLGYLTIYNEQFF. Full variable domain (outside the CDR3, taken from reference TRBV11-2 and TRBJ2-1): EAGVAQSPRYKIIEKRQSVAFWCNPISGHATLYWYQQILGQGPKLLIQFQNNGVVDDSQLPKDRFSAERLKGVDSTLKIQPAKLEDSAVYLCASSLGYLTIYNEQFFGPGTRLTVL.